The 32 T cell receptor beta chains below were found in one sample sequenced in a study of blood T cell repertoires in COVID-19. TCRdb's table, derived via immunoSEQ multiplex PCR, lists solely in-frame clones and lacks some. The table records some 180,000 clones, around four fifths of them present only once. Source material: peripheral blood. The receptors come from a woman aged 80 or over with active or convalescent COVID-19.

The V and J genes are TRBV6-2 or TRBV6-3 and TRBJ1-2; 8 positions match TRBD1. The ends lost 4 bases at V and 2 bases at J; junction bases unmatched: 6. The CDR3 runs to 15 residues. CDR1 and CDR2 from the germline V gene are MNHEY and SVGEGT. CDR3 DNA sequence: TGTGCCAGCAGTTCTAGGACAGGGATGAACTATGGCTACACCTTC. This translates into CASSSRTGMNYGYTF.

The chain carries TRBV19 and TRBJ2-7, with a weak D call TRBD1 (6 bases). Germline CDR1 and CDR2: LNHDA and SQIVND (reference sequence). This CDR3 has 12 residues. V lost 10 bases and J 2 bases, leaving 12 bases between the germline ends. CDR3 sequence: CATGQRAYEQYF. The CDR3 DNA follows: TGTGCCACAGGACAGAGAGCCTACGAGCAGTACTTC.

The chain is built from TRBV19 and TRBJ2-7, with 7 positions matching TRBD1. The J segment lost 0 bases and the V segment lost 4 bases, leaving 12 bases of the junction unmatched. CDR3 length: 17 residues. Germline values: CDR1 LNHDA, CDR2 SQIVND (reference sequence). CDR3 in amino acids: CASSRSYAGTDSYEQYF. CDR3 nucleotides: TGTGCCAGTAGTAGGTCTTACGCCGGGACAGACTCCTACGAGCAGTACTTC.

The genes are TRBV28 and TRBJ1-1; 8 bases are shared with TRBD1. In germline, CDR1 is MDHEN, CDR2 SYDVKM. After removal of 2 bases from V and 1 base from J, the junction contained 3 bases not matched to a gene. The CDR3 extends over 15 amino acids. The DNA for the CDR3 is TGTGCCAGCAGTTTAGGGGGACAGGCGAACACTGAAGCTTTCTTT. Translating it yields CASSLGGQANTEAFF.

CDR3 amino acids: CASSTAHTEAFF. CDR3 DNA sequence: TGTGCCAGCAGTACTGCGCACACTGAAGCTTTCTTT. The chain is built from TRBV27 and TRBJ1-1; no definite D call. V was pared by 5 bases and J by 3 bases, with 7 bases between. Germline V CDR1 and CDR2: MNHEY, SMNVEV (reference sequence). This CDR3 spans 12 amino acids.

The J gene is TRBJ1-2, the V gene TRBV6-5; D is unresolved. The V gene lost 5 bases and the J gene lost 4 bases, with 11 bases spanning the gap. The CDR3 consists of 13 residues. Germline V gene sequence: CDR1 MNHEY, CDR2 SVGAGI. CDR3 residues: CASSPGGFYGYTF. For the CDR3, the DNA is TGTGCCAGCAGTCCGGGAGGGTTCTATGGCTACACCTTC.

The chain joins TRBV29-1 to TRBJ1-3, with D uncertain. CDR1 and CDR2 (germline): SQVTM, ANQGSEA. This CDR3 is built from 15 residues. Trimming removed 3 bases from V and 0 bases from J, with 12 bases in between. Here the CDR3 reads CSVEISSSSGNTIYF. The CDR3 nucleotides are TGCAGCGTTGAGATTTCGAGTAGCTCTGGAAACACCATATATTTT.

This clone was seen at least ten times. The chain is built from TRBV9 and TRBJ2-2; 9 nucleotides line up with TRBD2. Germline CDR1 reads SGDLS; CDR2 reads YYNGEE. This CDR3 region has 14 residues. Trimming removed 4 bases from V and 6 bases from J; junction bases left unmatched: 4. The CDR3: CASSMTSGPGELFF. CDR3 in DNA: TGTGCCAGCAGCATGACTAGCGGTCCCGGGGAGCTGTTTTTT.

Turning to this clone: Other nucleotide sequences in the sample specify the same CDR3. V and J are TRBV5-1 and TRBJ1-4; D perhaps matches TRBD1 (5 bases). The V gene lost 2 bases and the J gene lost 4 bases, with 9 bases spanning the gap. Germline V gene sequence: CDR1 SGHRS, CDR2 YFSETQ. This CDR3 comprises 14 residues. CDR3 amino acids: CASSFQGGNEKLFF. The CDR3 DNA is TGCGCCAGCAGCTTTCAGGGCGGTAATGAAAAACTGTTTTTT.

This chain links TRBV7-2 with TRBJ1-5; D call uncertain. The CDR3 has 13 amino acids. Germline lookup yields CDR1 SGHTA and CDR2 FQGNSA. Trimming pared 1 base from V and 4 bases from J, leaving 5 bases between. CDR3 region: CASSLVGNQPQHF. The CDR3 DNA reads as TGTGCCAGCAGCTTAGTCGGGAATCAGCCCCAGCATTTT.

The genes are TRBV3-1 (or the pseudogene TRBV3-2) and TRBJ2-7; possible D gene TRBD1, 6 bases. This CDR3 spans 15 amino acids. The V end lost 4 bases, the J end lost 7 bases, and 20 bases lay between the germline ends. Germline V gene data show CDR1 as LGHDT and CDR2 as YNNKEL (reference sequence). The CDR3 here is CASSPPSTGSREQYF. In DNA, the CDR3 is TGTGCCAGCAGCCCACCCTCCACAGGGTCGAGGGAGCAGTACTTC.

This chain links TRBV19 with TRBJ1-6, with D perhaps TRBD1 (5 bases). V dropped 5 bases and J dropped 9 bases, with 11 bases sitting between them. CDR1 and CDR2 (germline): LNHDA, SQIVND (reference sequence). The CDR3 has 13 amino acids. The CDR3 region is CASSQGSFSPLHF. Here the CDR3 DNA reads TGTGCCAGTAGTCAGGGTTCATTTTCACCCCTCCACTTT.

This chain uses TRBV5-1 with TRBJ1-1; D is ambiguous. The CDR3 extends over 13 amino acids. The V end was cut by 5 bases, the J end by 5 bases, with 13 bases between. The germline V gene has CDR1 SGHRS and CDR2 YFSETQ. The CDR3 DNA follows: TGCGCCAGCAGTACCGGGATAATGACTGAAGCTTTCTTT. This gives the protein CASSTGIMTEAFF.

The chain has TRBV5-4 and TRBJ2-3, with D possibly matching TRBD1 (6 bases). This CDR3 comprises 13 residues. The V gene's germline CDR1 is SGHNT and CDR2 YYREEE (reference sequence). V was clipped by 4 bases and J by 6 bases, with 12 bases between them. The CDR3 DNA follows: TGTGCCAGCAGCCCGACAGGACGGGATACGCAGTATTTT. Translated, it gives CASSPTGRDTQYF.

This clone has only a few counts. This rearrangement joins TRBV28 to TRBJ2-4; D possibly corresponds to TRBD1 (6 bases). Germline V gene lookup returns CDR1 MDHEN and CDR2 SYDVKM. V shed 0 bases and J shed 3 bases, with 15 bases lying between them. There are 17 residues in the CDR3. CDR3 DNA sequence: TGTGCCAGCAGTTTATGGGGTCAGGGGCCCCTCAAAAACATTCAGTACTTC. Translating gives CASSLWGQGPLKNIQYF.

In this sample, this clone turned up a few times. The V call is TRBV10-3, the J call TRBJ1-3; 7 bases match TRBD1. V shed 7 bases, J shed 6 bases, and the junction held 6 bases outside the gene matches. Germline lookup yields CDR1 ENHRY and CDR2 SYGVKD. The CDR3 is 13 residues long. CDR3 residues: CAIKGQLTNTIYF. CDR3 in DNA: TGTGCCATCAAGGGACAGCTTACAAACACCATATATTTT.

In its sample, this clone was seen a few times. CDR3 amino acids: CASSTTGAGTEAFF. Written as DNA, the CDR3 is TGTGCCAGCAGCACTACAGGGGCCGGGACTGAAGCTTTCTTT. V is TRBV7-3 and J is TRBJ1-1, with 7 bases matching TRBD1. The CDR3 extends over 14 amino acids. Per germline, CDR1 SGHTA and CDR2 FQGTGA. V trimming: 5 bases; J trimming: 5 bases; junction bases outside the gene matches: 8.

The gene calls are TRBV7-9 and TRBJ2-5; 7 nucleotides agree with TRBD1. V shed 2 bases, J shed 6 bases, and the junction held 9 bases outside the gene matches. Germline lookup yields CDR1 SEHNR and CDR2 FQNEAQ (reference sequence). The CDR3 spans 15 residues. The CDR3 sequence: CASSLSQGGEKTQYF. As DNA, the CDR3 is TGTGCCAGCAGCTTAAGCCAAGGGGGCGAAAAGACCCAGTACTTC.

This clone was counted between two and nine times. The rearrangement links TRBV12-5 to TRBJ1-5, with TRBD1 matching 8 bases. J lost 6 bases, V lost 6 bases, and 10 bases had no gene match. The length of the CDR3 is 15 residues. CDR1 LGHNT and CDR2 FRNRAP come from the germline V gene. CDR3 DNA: TGTGCTAGTGGCCTCGGACAGGGCGTCGGTCAGCCCCAGCATTTT. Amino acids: CASGLGQGVGQPQHF.

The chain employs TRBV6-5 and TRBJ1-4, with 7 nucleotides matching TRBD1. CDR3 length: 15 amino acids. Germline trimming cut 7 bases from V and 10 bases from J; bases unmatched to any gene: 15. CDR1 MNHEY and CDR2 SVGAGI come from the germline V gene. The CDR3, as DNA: TGTGCCAGCACCGAGAATGACAGGGTGGGGGGAAAACTGTTTTTT. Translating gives CASTENDRVGGKLFF.

This CDR3 is CASNDRQGRFAGELFF. The DNA of the CDR3 is TGTGCCAGTAACGATAGACAGGGGCGTTTTGCCGGGGAGCTGTTTTTT. V is TRBV19 and J is TRBJ2-2, with 8 bases aligning to TRBD1. V shed 7 bases and J 6 bases; nucleotides not matched to a gene: 13. The CDR3 has 16 residues. From germline, CDR1 is LNHDA and CDR2 SQIVND (reference sequence).

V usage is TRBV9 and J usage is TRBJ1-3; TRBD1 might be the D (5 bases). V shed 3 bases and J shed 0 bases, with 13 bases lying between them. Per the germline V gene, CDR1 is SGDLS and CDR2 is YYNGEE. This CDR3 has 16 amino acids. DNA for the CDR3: TGTGCCAGCAGCGAGACAGCGACGACCTCTGGAAACACCATATATTTT. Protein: CASSETATTSGNTIYF.

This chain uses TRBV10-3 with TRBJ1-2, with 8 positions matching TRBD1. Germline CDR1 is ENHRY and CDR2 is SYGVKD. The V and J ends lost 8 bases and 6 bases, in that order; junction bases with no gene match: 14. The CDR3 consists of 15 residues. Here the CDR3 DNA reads TGTGCCATCTCGTCGGGGGGACAGGCTGTTAATGGCTACACCTTC. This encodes CAISSGGQAVNGYTF.

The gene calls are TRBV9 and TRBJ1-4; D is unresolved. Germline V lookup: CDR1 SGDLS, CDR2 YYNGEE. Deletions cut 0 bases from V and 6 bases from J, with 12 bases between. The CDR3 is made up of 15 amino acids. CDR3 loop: CASSVGGPGHEKLFF. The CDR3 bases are TGTGCCAGCAGCGTAGGAGGGCCAGGTCATGAAAAACTGTTTTTT.

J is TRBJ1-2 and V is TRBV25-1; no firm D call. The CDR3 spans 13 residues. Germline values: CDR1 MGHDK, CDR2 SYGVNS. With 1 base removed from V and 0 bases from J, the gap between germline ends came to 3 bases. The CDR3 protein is CASSESPNYGYTF. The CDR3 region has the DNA TGTGCCAGCAGTGAATCTCCTAACTATGGCTACACCTTC.

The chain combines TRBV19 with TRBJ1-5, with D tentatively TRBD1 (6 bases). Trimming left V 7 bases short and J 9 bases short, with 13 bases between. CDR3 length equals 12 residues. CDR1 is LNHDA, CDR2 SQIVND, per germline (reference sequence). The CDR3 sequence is CASNGGAWPQHF. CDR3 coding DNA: TGTGCCAGTAACGGGGGGGCTTGGCCCCAGCATTTT. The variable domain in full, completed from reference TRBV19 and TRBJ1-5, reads DGGITQSPKYLFRKEGQNVTLSCEQNLNHDAMYWYRQDPGQGLRLIYYSQIVNDFQKGDIAEGYSVSREKKESFPLTVTSAQKNPTAFYLCASNGGAWPQHFGDGTRLSIL.

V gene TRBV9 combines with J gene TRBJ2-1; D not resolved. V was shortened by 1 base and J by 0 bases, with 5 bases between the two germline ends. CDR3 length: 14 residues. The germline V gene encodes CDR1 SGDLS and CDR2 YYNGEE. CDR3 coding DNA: TGTGCCAGCAGCGTAACAAGCTCCTACAATGAGCAGTTCTTC. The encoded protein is CASSVTSSYNEQFF.

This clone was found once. CDR3 sequence (DNA): TGTGCCAGCAGCTTGGGCGGGGGCCACAATGAGCAGTTCTTC. This codes for CASSLGGGHNEQFF. V is TRBV11-2 and J is TRBJ2-1; a weak D match, TRBD2 (7 bases). The CDR3 consists of 14 residues. Trimming pared 3 bases from V and 5 bases from J, leaving 11 bases between. Per the germline V gene, CDR1 is SGHAT and CDR2 is FQNNGV. Based on the CDR3 plus reference TRBV11-2 and TRBJ2-1, the full variable domain is EAGVAQSPRYKIIEKRQSVAFWCNPISGHATLYWYQQILGQGPKLLIQFQNNGVVDDSQLPKDRFSAERLKGVDSTLKIQPAKLEDSAVYLCASSLGGGHNEQFFGPGTRLTVL.

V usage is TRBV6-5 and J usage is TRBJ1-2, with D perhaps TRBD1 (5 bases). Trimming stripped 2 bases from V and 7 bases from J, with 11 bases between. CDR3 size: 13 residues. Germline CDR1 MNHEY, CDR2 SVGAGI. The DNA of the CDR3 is TGTGCCAGCAGTTACCCGGGGGAGGGTGGCTACACCTTC. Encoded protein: CASSYPGEGGYTF.

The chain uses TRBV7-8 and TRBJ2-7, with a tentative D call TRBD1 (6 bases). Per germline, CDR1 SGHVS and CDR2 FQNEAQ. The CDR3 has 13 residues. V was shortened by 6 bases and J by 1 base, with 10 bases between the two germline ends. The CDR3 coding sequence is TGTGCCAGCAGACTCGGACAGTCCTACGAGCAGTACTTC. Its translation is CASRLGQSYEQYF.

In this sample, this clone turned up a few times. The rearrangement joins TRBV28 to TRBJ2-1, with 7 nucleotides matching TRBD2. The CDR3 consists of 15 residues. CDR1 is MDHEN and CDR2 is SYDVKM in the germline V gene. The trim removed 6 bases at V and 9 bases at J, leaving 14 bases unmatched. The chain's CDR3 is CASRQSGTTDGEQFF. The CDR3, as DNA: TGTGCCAGCAGGCAGAGCGGGACGACGGACGGTGAGCAGTTCTTC.

This chain's CDR3 is CASSLGSGTGVTRQYF. The CDR3 DNA reads TGTGCCAGCAGCTTGGGGTCGGGGACAGGGGTGACTAGGCAGTACTTC. The genes are TRBV5-4 and TRBJ2-7; 10 positions agree with TRBD1. Trimming took 0 bases from V and 9 from J; bases not matched to a gene: 12. CDR1 is SGHNT and CDR2 is YYREEE in the germline V gene (reference sequence). The CDR3 spans 16 residues.